The 4 T cell receptor beta chains below come from one sample, sequenced in a study of T cells in Graves' hyperthyroidism and ophthalmopathy. The source material, RNA transcripts, was used to amplify TCR beta CDR3 regions. With the HTBI primer set, the TCR CDR3 went through a first round of RT-PCR. TCRdb reprocessed the multiplex PCR reads with MiXCR, giving one entry per CDR3 protein. The sample contains 750,000 to 950,000 distinct CDR3 sequences, 38% of which appear only once. Sequencing was done on a sample of blood. All receptors come from a young man with Graves' hyperthyroidism.

Comment on this clonotype: The junction departs from germline at one end; a sequencing error may be responsible. V is TRBV12-3 or TRBV12-4 and J is TRBJ1-4; a possible D gene is TRBD1 (6 bases). The CDR3 extends over 16 amino acids. The CDR3 DNA sequence: TGTGCCAGCAGCCACCTGCCAAGGGGGACGGATGAAAAACTGCTTTTT. Its protein product is CASSHLPRGTDEKLLF.

The rearrangement joins TRBV5-1 to TRBJ1-2; 9 bases align to TRBD1. The CDR3 is 11 amino acids. Germline V gives CDR1 SGHRS, CDR2 YFSETQ. The ends lost 4 bases at V and 11 bases at J; junction bases unmatched: 3. CDR3 amino acids: CASSLQGAYTF. CDR3 coding DNA: TGCGCCAGCAGCCTACAGGGGGCTTACACCTTC.

This clonotype was observed many times. J is TRBJ1-2 and V is TRBV6-4; weak D call: TRBD1 (5 bases). CDR1 is MRHNA and CDR2 is SNTAGT in the germline V gene. The V gene lost 0 bases and the J gene lost 4 bases, with 12 bases spanning the gap. The CDR3 has 15 amino acids. DNA of the CDR3: TGTGCCAGCAGTGACTCTTCCGGGGGAAGCTATGGCTACACCTTC. Translating it yields CASSDSSGGSYGYTF.

This clonotype was picked up a small number of times. The rearrangement uses TRBV19 and TRBJ1-1; no definite D call. Germline values: CDR1 LNHDA, CDR2 SQIVND (reference sequence). The CDR3 sequence is 17 residues long. The V and J ends lost 1 base and 6 bases respectively, with 21 bases between them. Here the CDR3 reads CASSIGWRLRSPAEAFF. The CDR3 DNA reads TGTGCCAGTAGTATAGGGTGGAGGCTTCGGTCGCCGGCTGAAGCTTTCTTT.